A selection of T cell receptor beta chains follows, all from one sample in a study of blood T cell repertoires in COVID-19. This table comes from immunoSEQ multiplex PCR, and its TCRdb copy is limited to in-frame clones, with some not included. This table holds approximately 4,000 clones, 91% found once. Sample: peripheral blood. The receptors come from a man aged 45-60 years with active COVID-19. CDR3s include the opening cysteine and the closing phenylalanine or tryptophan. Fields, in order: D gene, J gene, V gene, clone size, CDR3 DNA, CDR3 protein. The D gene is left open where the match is weak. Clone size is not always given. Where it is, it says once, few, many or a class for expanded clones.

NA TRBJ2-7 TRBV19 NA TGTGCCAGTAGCCTCCTTTCCAGTAATACTCGGGACGAGCAGTACTTC CASSLLSSNTRDEQYF
TRBD2 TRBJ2-7 TRBV4-3 NA TGCGCCAGCAGCCAAGAATCAGCGGGGGATTCCTACGAGCAGTACTTC CASSQESAGDSYEQYF
TRBD2 TRBJ2-7 TRBV19 NA TGTGCCAGTAGTGGGGGGGACGCGGGAACCTCCTACGAGCAGTACTTC CASSGGDAGTSYEQYF
NA TRBJ2-7 TRBV15 NA TGTGCCACCAGCAGAGTACAGGGAGTCTCCTACGAGCAGTACTTC CATSRVQGVSYEQYF
NA TRBJ2-1 TRBV28 NA TGTGCCAGCAGTACAGCTCCATCCTTGAATGAGCAGTTCTTC CASSTAPSLNEQFF
TRBD1 TRBJ2-7 TRBV4-1 NA TGCGCCAGCAGCCATCCGAACCCCGGGACAGGGTGGTACGAGCAGTACTTC CASSHPNPGTGWYEQYF
TRBD1 TRBJ2-7 TRBV6-5 NA TGTGCCAGCGGGATCCGGGACAGGCCCCACTACGAGCAGTACTTC CASGIRDRPHYEQYF
NA TRBJ1-5 TRBV4-2 NA TGTGCCAGCAGCCAAGGCGATAGCAATCAGCCCCAGCATTTT CASSQGDSNQPQHF
TRBD1 TRBJ2-3 TRBV19 NA TGTGCCAGTAGTATTAAGACAGGGTCGATTTCTTCGGATACGCAGTATTTT CASSIKTGSISSDTQYF
TRBD2 TRBJ2-1 TRBV19 NA TGTGCCAGTAGTCCCTCGACTAGCGGGTACTCGCCTTCCTACAATGAGCAGTTCTTC CASSPSTSGYSPSYNEQFF
TRBD2 TRBJ2-3 TRBV27 NA TGTGCCAGCAGTTTAGGACTAGCCACAGATACGCAGTATTTT CASSLGLATDTQYF
TRBD2 TRBJ2-3 TRBV27 NA TGTGCCAGCAGTTTAGCGGGAGGTTACGCGATAGATACGCAGTATTTT CASSLAGGYAIDTQYF
TRBD1 TRBJ2-1 TRBV5-1 once TGCGCCAGCAGCCCCCGACAGGGTACGTACAATGAGCAGTTCTTC CASSPRQGTYNEQFF
NA TRBJ2-3 TRBV11-2 NA TGTGCCAGCAGCTTAGACCGGGGATCCCAATACTATACGCAGTATTTT CASSLDRGSQYYTQYF
TRBD2 TRBJ2-1 TRBV6-2/TRBV6-3 NA TGTGCCAGCAGTTCGGGACTAGACATCCCCCGGTTCTTC CASSSGLDIPRFF
NA TRBJ1-4 TRBV2 NA TGTGCCAGCAGATGGACAGACGCTAATGAAAAACTGTTTTTT CASRWTDANEKLFF
NA TRBJ2-5 TRBV14 NA TGTGCCAGCAGCCAAGTAGTGGGCGCTGGAGAGACCCAGTACTTC CASSQVVGAGETQYF
NA TRBJ2-5 TRBV7-7 NA TGTGCCAGCAGCTTAGGTACAAATCAAGAGACCCAGTACTTC CASSLGTNQETQYF
NA TRBJ2-1 TRBV19 NA TGTGCCAGTAGTATTGGGAGACTAGTGTCCTACAATGAGCAGTTCTTC CASSIGRLVSYNEQFF
NA TRBJ1-1 TRBV5-1 NA TGCGCCAGCAGCCCGCAGGAGGGGAACACTGAAGCTTTCTTT CASSPQEGNTEAFF
TRBD1 TRBJ2-3 TRBV19 NA TGTGCCAGTAGACAGGGGATGGGCACAGATACGCAGTATTTT CASRQGMGTDTQYF
NA TRBJ2-4 TRBV6-5 NA TGTGCCAGCAGACACGCTTTAGGGTACAGGGCCATTCAGTACTTC CASRHALGYRAIQYF
NA TRBJ2-7 TRBV11-3 NA TGTGCCAGCAGCTTAGATCCGGTCCTCGGGATCTCCGAGCAGTACTTC CASSLDPVLGISEQYF
TRBD2 TRBJ2-2 TRBV11-3 NA TGTGCCAGCAGCCCTAGCGGGAGGGCCGGGGAGCTGTTTTTT CASSPSGRAGELFF
TRBD2 TRBJ2-5 TRBV29-1 NA TGCAGCGTGGCGACTAGCGGGAGGGCCAATGACCAGTACTTC CSVATSGRANDQYF
NA TRBJ2-5 TRBV4-2 NA TGTGCCAGCAGCCAAGGGTATGGGAAAGCGGGTTTCGAGACCCAGTACTTC CASSQGYGKAGFETQYF
NA TRBJ1-5 TRBV5-1 few TGCGCCAGCAGCTTGGACAGCCTTGGCAATCAGCCCCAGCATTTT CASSLDSLGNQPQHF
TRBD2 TRBJ2-2 TRBV24-1 NA TGTGCCACCAGTGATTTGCCTAGCGGGAACACCGGGGAGCTGTTTTTT CATSDLPSGNTGELFF
NA TRBJ1-6 TRBV6-5 few TGTGCCAGCAGTTACTCTCCCAGGGGTTCACCCCTCCACTTT CASSYSPRGSPLHF
NA TRBJ1-5 TRBV27 NA TGTGCCAGCAGTTTAAAGCCCGTGACAGCTAGCAATCAGCCCCAGCATTTT CASSLKPVTASNQPQHF
TRBD1 TRBJ2-7 TRBV5-1 NA TGCGCCAGCAGCAGACCGACAGGGAGTGGCGACGAGCAGTACTTC CASSRPTGSGDEQYF
TRBD1 TRBJ1-2 TRBV18 NA TGTGCCAGCTCACCACCACAGGGGAGGTACTATGGCTACACCTTC CASSPPQGRYYGYTF
NA TRBJ1-5 TRBV25-1 NA TGTGCCAGCAGTGAATTTAAGGGGGATAATCAGCCCCAGCATTTT CASSEFKGDNQPQHF
TRBD1 TRBJ2-7 TRBV5-1 NA TGCGCCAGTCGACAGGGGGCTATGGACGAGCAGTACTTC CASRQGAMDEQYF
TRBD2 TRBJ2-3 TRBV5-1 NA TGCGCCAGCAGCTCACTGACTAGCGGGAGGCTTAATACGCAGTATTTT CASSSLTSGRLNTQYF
NA TRBJ1-2 TRBV19 NA TGTGCCAGTAGTATGATAAGGGGCGTCTATGGCTACACCTTC CASSMIRGVYGYTF
TRBD2 TRBJ2-7 TRBV28 NA TGTGCCAGCAGTTTAAGCGGGGGGGTGGAGCAGTACTTC CASSLSGGVEQYF
TRBD1 TRBJ1-4 TRBV27 NA TGTGCCAGCAGTCAGGGGGGAGTCTCTAATGAAAAACTGTTTTTT CASSQGGVSNEKLFF
NA TRBJ2-7 TRBV29-1 NA TGCAGCGTTCTGGAGGCGGACTCCTACGAGCAGTACTTC CSVLEADSYEQYF
TRBD1 TRBJ1-5 TRBV30 NA TGTGCCTTGACAGGGGGCTCCAATCAGCCCCAGCATTTT CALTGGSNQPQHF
TRBD1 TRBJ2-3 TRBV24-1 NA TGTGCCACCAGTGTCGGGACAGGGAGCCTGGATACGCAGTATTTT CATSVGTGSLDTQYF
NA TRBJ2-3 TRBV7-8 NA TGTGCCAGCAGCCCGAGTGTGCGGGGTACAGATACGCAGTATTTT CASSPSVRGTDTQYF
NA TRBJ1-1 TRBV9 NA TGTGCCAGCAGCGCTGGACAGATTAACACTGAAGCTTTCTTT CASSAGQINTEAFF
TRBD1 TRBJ1-5 TRBV7-2 NA TGTGCCAGCAGCTTAGCTACCGGGACAGCTAGCAATCAGCCCCAGCATTTT CASSLATGTASNQPQHF
TRBD2 TRBJ2-7 TRBV6-5 NA TGTGCCAGCAGAGCCACTAGCGGGAGGGCTTACGAGCAGTACTTC CASRATSGRAYEQYF
TRBD2 TRBJ2-1 TRBV24-1 NA TGTGCCACCAGTGATTGGGGGACTAGCGGCTACAATGAGCAGTTCTTC CATSDWGTSGYNEQFF
NA TRBJ2-7 TRBV11-3 NA TGTGCCAGCAGCGCGGGACCCTTGTTGGAGCAGTACTTC CASSAGPLLEQYF
TRBD1 TRBJ2-7 TRBV4-1 NA TGCGCCAGCAGCCAAGACGGGACAGGGGGCTCTTACGAGCAGTACTTC CASSQDGTGGSYEQYF
NA TRBJ2-7 TRBV7-9 NA TGTGCCAGCAGCTTAGGCGCTAACTACGAGCAGTACTTC CASSLGANYEQYF
NA TRBJ1-5 TRBV28 NA TGTGCCAGCAACCGCAGGGATCAGCCCCAGCATTTT CASNRRDQPQHF
NA TRBJ2-7 TRBV7-9 NA TGTGCCAGCAGCTTAGTGGACAGCTTTTTGGTGGACGAGCAGTACTTC CASSLVDSFLVDEQYF